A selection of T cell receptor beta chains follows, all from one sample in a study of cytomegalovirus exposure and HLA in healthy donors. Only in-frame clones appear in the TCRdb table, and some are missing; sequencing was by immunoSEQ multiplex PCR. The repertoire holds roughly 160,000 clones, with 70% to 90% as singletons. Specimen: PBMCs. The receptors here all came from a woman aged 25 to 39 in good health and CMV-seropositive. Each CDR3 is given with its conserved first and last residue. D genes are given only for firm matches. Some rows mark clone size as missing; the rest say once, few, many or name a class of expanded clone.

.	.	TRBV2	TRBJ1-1	TGTGCCAGCAGTAATAACAGGAACACTGAAGCTTTCTTT	CASSNNRNTEAFF
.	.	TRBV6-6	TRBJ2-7	TGTGCCAGCAGACCCCAGGGGTCCTACGAGCAGTACTTC	CASRPQGSYEQYF
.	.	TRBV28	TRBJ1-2	TGTGCCAGCAGTTTGGGGGGAACTACCTATGGCTACACCTTC	CASSLGGTTYGYTF
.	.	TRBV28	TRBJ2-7	TGTGCCAGCAGTCCCCGCTCCCACGGGGTTTCCTACGAGCAGTACTTC	CASSPRSHGVSYEQYF
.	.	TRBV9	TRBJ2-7	TGTGCCAGCAGCGGCGACTTGGCAGAAGCCGAGCAGTACTTC	CASSGDLAEAEQYF
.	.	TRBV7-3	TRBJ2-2	TGTGCCAGCAGCCCCGGGAACACCGGGGAGCTGTTTTTT	CASSPGNTGELFF
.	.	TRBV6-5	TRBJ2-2	TGTGCCAGCAGTTACCGGGTTGCCGCGGACACCGGGGAGCTGTTTTTT	CASSYRVAADTGELFF
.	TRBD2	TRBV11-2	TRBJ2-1	TGTGCCAGCAGCTTAGCGGGGGGGCCCCCGTGGAGTGAGCAGTTCTTC	CASSLAGGPPWSEQFF
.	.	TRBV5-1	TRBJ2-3	TGCGCCAGCAGCTTGATGGGCTTCACAGATACGCAGTATTTT	CASSLMGFTDTQYF
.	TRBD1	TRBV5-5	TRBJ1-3	TGTGCCAGCAGCTCAGTACGACAGGGCTTGGGAAACACCATATATTTT	CASSSVRQGLGNTIYF
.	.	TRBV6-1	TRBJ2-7	TGTGCCAGCAGTGAAAGGAGGGCCGCGGGCTCCTACGAGCAGTACTTC	CASSERRAAGSYEQYF
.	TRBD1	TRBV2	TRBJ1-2	TGTGCCAGCAGTCAGGATCGGGACAGGCTACATGGCTACACCTTC	CASSQDRDRLHGYTF
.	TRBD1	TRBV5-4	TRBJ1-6	TGTGCCAGCAGCCGGGGGAAGGGGGCGGATTCACCCCTCCACTTT	CASSRGKGADSPLHF
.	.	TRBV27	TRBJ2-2	TGTGCCAGCTCCTTGTCGGTGACCGGGGAGCTGTTTTTT	CASSLSVTGELFF
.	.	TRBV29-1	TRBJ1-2	TGCAGCGTTGATGACCGAGGGGGGGCTAAAGAAGGCTACACCTTC	CSVDDRGGAKEGYTF
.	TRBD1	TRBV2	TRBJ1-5	TGTGCCAGCAACGCCCGACAGGGCATCAATCAGCCCCAGCATTTT	CASNARQGINQPQHF
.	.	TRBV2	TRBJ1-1	TGTGCCAGCAGTGAAATCCTAGGCATGAACACTGAAGCTTTCTTT	CASSEILGMNTEAFF
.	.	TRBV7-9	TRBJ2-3	TGTGCCAGCAATGGCGGGGTGGGAGATACGCAGTATTTT	CASNGGVGDTQYF
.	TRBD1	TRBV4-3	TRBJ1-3	TGCGCCAGCAGCTACGGACAGGGCTCCGGAAACACCATATATTTT	CASSYGQGSGNTIYF
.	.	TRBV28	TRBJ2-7	TGTGCCAGCAAGGGGATGGGCTGGGGGGGCCAAACCTACGAGCAGTACTTC	CASKGMGWGGQTYEQYF
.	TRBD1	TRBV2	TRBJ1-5	TGTGCCAGCCATGGGACAGGGAAGGATCAGCCCCAGCATTTT	CASHGTGKDQPQHF
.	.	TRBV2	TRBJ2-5	TGTGCCAGCGAGCTCTACCAAGAGACCCAGTACTTC	CASELYQETQYF
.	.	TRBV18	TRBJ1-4	TGTGCCAGCTCACTACGGTCGCAGGGGAATGAAAAACTGTTTTTT	CASSLRSQGNEKLFF
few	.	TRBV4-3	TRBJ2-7	TGCGCCAGCAGCCAAGATTTCTACAGGGACACCTACGAGCAGTACTTC	CASSQDFYRDTYEQYF
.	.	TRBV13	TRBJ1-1	TGTGCCAGCAGCTTCAGGGGATTGAACACTGAAGCTTTCTTT	CASSFRGLNTEAFF
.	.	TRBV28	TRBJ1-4	TGTGCCAGCAGTTTATTAGGGAGAGAAAAACTGTTTTTT	CASSLLGREKLFF
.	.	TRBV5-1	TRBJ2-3	TGCGCCAGCAGCTTGGTCCCGGGAGATACGCAGTATTTT	CASSLVPGDTQYF
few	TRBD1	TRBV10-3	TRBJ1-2	TGTGCCATCAGTGAAGGAATGGACAGGGGCTACACCTTC	CAISEGMDRGYTF
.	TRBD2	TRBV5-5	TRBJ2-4	TGTGCCAGCAGCCCCTTCGGGGGGGGAAACATTCAGTACTTC	CASSPFGGGNIQYF
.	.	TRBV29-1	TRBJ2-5	TGCAGCGTTGATACCCTAGACGGGAGAGGGGTACAAGAGACCCAGTACTTC	CSVDTLDGRGVQETQYF
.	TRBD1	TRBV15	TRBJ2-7	TGTGCCACCAGCAGGGGGACAGGGGGCTACGAGCAGTACTTC	CATSRGTGGYEQYF
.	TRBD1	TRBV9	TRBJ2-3	TGTGCCAGCAGCCCTAGGGACAGGGTGGATACGCAGTATTTT	CASSPRDRVDTQYF
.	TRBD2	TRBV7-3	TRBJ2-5	TGTGCCAGCAGCTCGACTAGCGGGGAGACCCAGTACTTC	CASSSTSGETQYF
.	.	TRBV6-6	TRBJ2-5	TGTGCCAGCAGTTACTCTGGGGGGGGGCCCCCAGAGACCCAGTACTTC	CASSYSGGGPPETQYF
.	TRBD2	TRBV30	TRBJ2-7	TGTGCCTGGAGTGTCACTAGCGGGGGGGACGAGCAGTACTTC	CAWSVTSGGDEQYF
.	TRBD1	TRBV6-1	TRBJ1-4	TGTGCCAGCAGTGAAATTATCGGACAGGGGTGGGAAAAACTGTTTTTT	CASSEIIGQGWEKLFF
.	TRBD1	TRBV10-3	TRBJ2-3	TGTGCCATCAGTGACCCCGACAGGGGGCCCTCAGATACGCAGTATTTT	CAISDPDRGPSDTQYF
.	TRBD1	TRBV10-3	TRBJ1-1	TGTGCCATCAGTCCGAGACAGGGGGAGACTGAAGCTTTCTTT	CAISPRQGETEAFF
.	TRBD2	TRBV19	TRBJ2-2	TGTGCCAGCGGGCATTCGCGGGGGGCGGGAAGAGGCGGGGAGCTGTTTTTT	CASGHSRGAGRGGELFF
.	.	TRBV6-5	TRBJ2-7	TGTGCCAGCAGTTACTCGCGGAAGACCTACGAGCAGTACTTC	CASSYSRKTYEQYF
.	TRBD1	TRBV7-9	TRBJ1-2	TGTGCCAGCGGAGCTTCAGAGACAGGGTCTAGGGGCTACACCTTC	CASGASETGSRGYTF
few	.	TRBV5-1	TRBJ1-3	TGCGCCAGCAGCTTGGTCGGGGGGGGCTCTGGAAACACCATATATTTT	CASSLVGGGSGNTIYF
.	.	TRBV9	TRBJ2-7	TGTGCCAGCAGCGTGGGCAGTTCCTACGAGCAGTACTTC	CASSVGSSYEQYF
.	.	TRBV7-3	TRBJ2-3	TGTGCCAGCAGTTACTCTAGCACAGATACGCAGTATTTT	CASSYSSTDTQYF
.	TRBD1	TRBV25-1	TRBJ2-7	TGTGCCAGCAGTGACCTCGGACAGGGTGGCGAGCAGTACTTC	CASSDLGQGGEQYF
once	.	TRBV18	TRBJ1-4	TGTGCCAGCTCACCACCCTCTCAGGGTGGTGAAAAACTGTTTTTT	CASSPPSQGGEKLFF
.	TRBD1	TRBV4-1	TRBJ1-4	TGCGCCAGCAGCCAATTGTTCGGGACAGGTCCTAGAGACTTCGAAAAACTGTTTTTT	CASSQLFGTGPRDFEKLFF
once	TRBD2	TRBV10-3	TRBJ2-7	TGTGCCATCAGGCGGGGGGAGGTGAGCGAGCAGTACTTC	CAIRRGEVSEQYF
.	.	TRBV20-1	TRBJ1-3	TGCAGTGCTCTCGGAAACACCATATATTTT	CSALGNTIYF
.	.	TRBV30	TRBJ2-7	TGTGCCTGGACTAGGCCCGTCGCCTACGAGCAGTACTTC	CAWTRPVAYEQYF